This passage covers 25 T cell receptor beta chains from one sample sequenced in a study of CD8 T cells in ankylosing spondylitis. From the 5' RACE reads, TCRdb called clonotypes with MiXCR, one entry per CDR3 protein. Among 130,000 or so distinct CDR3 sequences, about a sixth were seen once, and the ten largest hold roughly a third. Points from the study as a whole: About 8 highly homologous variants made up a TCR beta motif that seemed to typify ankylosing spondylitis blood.

Their specific antigens are unknown. Sequenced sample: blood, either unsorted or a sorted T cell fraction (not recorded which). These receptors all come from a male donor with ankylosing spondylitis.

The V gene is TRBV27, the J gene TRBJ1-6, with 9 bases fitting TRBD1. The V gene's germline CDR1 is MNHEY and CDR2 SMNVEV (reference sequence). The CDR3 sequence is 13 residues long. V was clipped by 6 bases and J by 10 bases; unmatched bases: 4. The CDR3 DNA reads TGTGCCAGCAGGGGACAGGGAGCCTCACCCCTCCACTTT. Translating it yields CASRGQGASPLHF.

V and J are TRBV20-1 and TRBJ1-2, with D possibly TRBD1 on 5 matching bases. The V end lost 3 bases, the J end lost 6 bases, and 17 bases lay between the germline ends. Germline V lookup: CDR1 DFQATT, CDR2 SNEGSKA (reference sequence). The CDR3 totals 14 residues. CDR3 nucleotide sequence: TGCAGTGCTAGTATAGCGGGGCCCAGGGATGGCTACACCTTC. Translating it yields CSASIAGPRDGYTF.

V usage is TRBV7-9 and J usage is TRBJ2-5, with D possibly TRBD2 on 6 matching bases. V lost 5 bases to trimming and J lost 5 bases, with 12 bases between them. Germline loops: CDR1 SEHNR, CDR2 FQNEAQ (reference sequence). The CDR3 length is 13 residues. CDR3 bases: TGTGCCAGCAGCGGGACTCTAGCGGAGACCCAGTACTTC. Residues: CASSGTLAETQYF.

This chain joins TRBV7-9 and TRBJ2-7; D remains unclear. The CDR3 is made up of 16 amino acids. V was clipped by 4 bases and J by 6 bases, with 22 bases between them. Germline V lookup: CDR1 SEHNR, CDR2 FQNEAQ (reference sequence). The CDR3 spells CASSYLSTTTSGEQYF. The CDR3 DNA follows: TGTGCCAGCAGCTATTTGTCGACCACAACCTCGGGCGAGCAGTACTTC.

This clonotype came up a few times. The rearrangement joins TRBV18 to TRBJ2-1; D assignment may be TRBD1 or TRBD2 (5 bases each). Germline-derived CDR1 and CDR2 are KGHSH and LQKENI. This CDR3 has 14 amino acids. Trimming took 2 bases from V and 10 from J, leaving 15 bases between them. Here the CDR3 reads CASSPVPERGEQFF. The CDR3 DNA reads TGTGCCAGCTCACCAGTACCGGAGAGGGGCGAGCAGTTCTTC.

This clonotype was seen a handful of times. The chain recombines TRBV7-3 with TRBJ2-3; 10 bases agree with TRBD2. The CDR3 has 15 amino acids. V shed 4 bases, J shed 1 base, and the junction held 2 bases outside the gene matches. Germline V gene lookup returns CDR1 SGHTA and CDR2 FQGTGA. CDR3 amino acids: CASSWTSGRTDTQYF. CDR3 DNA sequence: TGTGCCAGCAGCTGGACTAGCGGACGCACAGATACGCAGTATTTT. Complete variable domain (other parts from reference TRBV7-3 and TRBJ2-3): GAGVSQTPSNKVTEKGKYVELRCDPISGHTALYWYRQSLGQGPEFLIYFQGTGAADDSGLPNDRFFAVRPEGSVSTLKIQRTERGDSAVYLCASSWTSGRTDTQYFGPGTRLTVL.

The table lists this clonotype with a few counts. The chain couples TRBV20-1 to TRBJ2-3; possible D gene TRBD2, 6 bases. Per the germline V gene, CDR1 is DFQATT and CDR2 is SNEGSKA (reference sequence). This CDR3 contains 14 residues. The V end was cut by 1 base, the J end by 4 bases, with 12 bases between. CDR3 nucleotides: TGCAGTGCTAGAGTTCTCTCGGGAGCAGATACGCAGTATTTT. Protein sequence: CSARVLSGADTQYF.

This clonotype was detected only a few times. The chain is built from TRBV29-1 and TRBJ2-1, with TRBD2 matching over 14 bases. From germline, CDR1 is SQVTM and CDR2 ANQGSEA. This CDR3 is built from 14 residues. V dropped 4 bases and J dropped 5; count of bases not matched to a gene: 1. CDR3 sequence (DNA): TGCAGCGTTGTGACTAGCGGGAGGGACAATGAGCAGTTCTTC. It encodes CSVVTSGRDNEQFF.

This clonotype was counted many times. The chain recombines TRBV12-3 or TRBV12-4 with TRBJ2-1, with D unclear. The CDR3 totals 14 residues. Trimming took off 8 bases at V and 10 bases at J, with 21 bases between the two ends. The CDR3 DNA reads as TGTGCCAGCGCTATCCCGGGTGGTCGCCACGAGCAGTTCTTC. Amino acid sequence: CASAIPGGRHEQFF.

This chain uses TRBV7-9 with TRBJ1-1; D is perhaps TRBD1 (6 bases). V was pared by 5 bases and J by 6 bases, with 16 bases between. The CDR3 extends over 14 amino acids. Germline CDR1 and CDR2: SEHNR and FQNEAQ (reference sequence). CDR3 DNA: TGTGCCAGCAGCCACAGAGGGGGGGCCCCTGAAGCTTTCTTT. Its translation: CASSHRGGAPEAFF.

This clonotype was counted only a few times. V and J are TRBV28 and TRBJ2-1; 9 bases fit TRBD2. V gave up 5 bases and J gave up 0 bases; unmatched junction bases: 14. The CDR3 contains 19 residues. CDR1 and CDR2 from the germline V gene are MDHEN and SYDVKM. In DNA, the CDR3 is TGTGCCAGCAGTCTCCGACTTAGCGGGGGCCTTAGCTCCTACAATGAGCAGTTCTTC. Amino acids: CASSLRLSGGLSSYNEQFF.

V is TRBV12-3 or TRBV12-4 and J is TRBJ2-7, with 7 bases aligning to TRBD1. This CDR3 is 15 amino acids long. With V trimmed by 0 bases and J by 2 bases, 4 bases remained unmatched. The CDR3 nucleotides are TGTGCCAGCAGTTTAGCTGGACAGGCGACCTACGAGCAGTACTTC. Amino acid sequence: CASSLAGQATYEQYF.

This clonotype has a handful of counts. V gene TRBV9 combines with J gene TRBJ1-1, with unresolved D. Germline V lookup: CDR1 SGDLS, CDR2 YYNGEE. The CDR3 covers 15 residues. The ends were cut back, 4 bases at V and 4 bases at J, with 17 bases in the middle. CDR3 nucleotides: TGTGCCAGCAGCCCGACCGGTGACCGAGGCACTGAAGCTTTCTTT. Its protein product is CASSPTGDRGTEAFF.

The rearrangement links TRBV10-3 to TRBJ2-5, with D tentatively TRBD1 (5 bases). Germline V gives CDR1 ENHRY, CDR2 SYGVKD. Trimming left V 1 base short and J 2 bases short, with 8 bases between. The CDR3 has 14 residues. This chain's CDR3 is CAISELKGQETQYF. CDR3 nucleotide sequence: TGTGCCATCAGTGAGTTGAAGGGGCAAGAGACCCAGTACTTC.

The J gene is TRBJ2-2, the V gene TRBV5-1; TRBD1 aligns across 7 bases. V gave up 4 bases and J gave up 9 bases; unmatched junction bases: 6. The CDR3 is 13 residues long. Germline CDR1 SGHRS, CDR2 YFSETQ. Here the CDR3 reads CASSADRDRELFF. DNA of the CDR3: TGCGCCAGCAGCGCCGACAGGGACCGGGAGCTGTTTTTT.

With respect to this clonotype: A junction boundary mismatches the germline segment, possibly from a read error. CDR3 in DNA: TGTGCCATCAGTGAAGCCGGAGGGACTAGCCCCGCCGGGGAGCTGTTTTTT. It is translated as CAISEAGGTSPAGELFF. V usage is TRBV6-1 and J usage is TRBJ2-2, with TRBD2 identical over 9 bases. CDR1 and CDR2 (germline): MNHNS, SASEGT. The CDR3 extends over 17 amino acids.

The table lists this clonotype with a few counts. The rearrangement joins TRBV7-9 to TRBJ2-4; TRBD2 matches at 8 bases. The CDR3 extends over 15 amino acids. The ends lost 5 bases at V and 3 bases at J; junction bases unmatched: 6. Germline assignment: CDR1 SEHNR and CDR2 FQNEAQ (reference sequence). Here the CDR3 reads CASSPGSGNKNIQYF. CDR3 nucleotides: TGTGCCAGCAGCCCGGGTAGCGGGAACAAAAACATTCAGTACTTC.

This clonotype came up a few times. This chain connects TRBV20-1 to TRBJ1-5; 10 bases are a match to TRBD1. Unmatched junction bases numbered 9, after V lost 6 bases and J lost 7 bases. Looked up from germline, CDR1 is DFQATT and CDR2 is SNEGSKA (reference sequence). The CDR3 sequence is 14 residues long. CDR3 coding DNA: TGCAGTGCCACTCCCGGGACAGGGGTGCAGCCCCAGCATTTT. Encoded protein: CSATPGTGVQPQHF.

This clonotype appeared a few times. The CDR3 nucleotides are TGCGCCAGCAGCAGTGGGGGGACAACCGAAGCTTTCTTT. It codes for CASSSGGTTEAFF. This chain links TRBV5-1 with TRBJ1-1; weak D call: TRBD1 (6 bases). V was trimmed by 4 bases and J by 8 bases, leaving 15 bases between them. Germline-derived CDR1 and CDR2 are SGHRS and YFSETQ. This CDR3 contains 13 residues.

The CDR3 loop is CASSFDYGYTF. CDR3 nucleotide sequence: TGTGCCAGCAGCTTCGACTATGGCTACACCTTC. The rearrangement uses TRBV7-2 and TRBJ1-2; D is undetermined. The CDR3 runs to 11 residues. The germline V and J ends were trimmed by 3 bases and 3 bases, with 2 bases remaining between them. Per germline, CDR1 SGHTA and CDR2 FQGNSA.

The chain links TRBV24-1 to TRBJ2-2, with 9 bases lining up with TRBD2. Germline V lookup: CDR1 KGHDR, CDR2 SFDVKD. V was clipped by 4 bases and J by 0 bases; unmatched bases: 2. This CDR3 region has 16 residues. The CDR3 loop reads CATSEASGTNTGELFF. The CDR3 DNA is TGTGCCACCAGTGAGGCTAGCGGGACGAACACCGGGGAGCTGTTTTTT.

This clonotype occurred a few times. The chain combines TRBV6-5 with TRBJ2-3; D possibly matches TRBD1 or TRBD2 (5 bases each). CDR1 MNHEY and CDR2 SVGAGI come from the germline V gene. Trimming shortened V by 0 bases and J by 5 bases, and 24 bases separated the two germline ends. This CDR3 has 19 residues. CDR3 residues: CASSYSSRLGVQDVDTQYF. CDR3 DNA sequence: TGTGCCAGCAGTTACTCAAGTCGTTTGGGGGTACAAGATGTAGATACGCAGTATTTT.

V gene TRBV7-9 combines with J gene TRBJ2-2, with D perhaps TRBD1 or TRBD2 (5 bases each). Per germline, CDR1 SEHNR and CDR2 FQNEAQ (reference sequence). CDR3 length: 16 amino acids. Trimming stripped 5 bases from V and 6 bases from J, with 19 bases between. The DNA for the CDR3 is TGTGCCAGCAGCACCCCGGGTGGGGGAGTTGCCGGGGAGCTGTTTTTT. It translates to CASSTPGGGVAGELFF.

In this sample, this clonotype turned up a few times. The chain joins TRBV10-3 to TRBJ2-1; D gene ambiguous. The germline gives CDR1 ENHRY, CDR2 SYGVKD. Trimming shortened V by 2 bases and J by 7 bases, and 3 bases separated the two germline ends. The CDR3 runs 11 residues. The CDR3 DNA is TGTGCCATCAGTGAGGGAAATGAGCAGTTCTTC. Protein: CAISEGNEQFF.

The chain recombines TRBV12-3 or TRBV12-4 with TRBJ2-1, with 9 bases lining up with TRBD2. V was clipped by 3 bases and J by 1 base; unmatched bases: 7. There are 17 residues in the CDR3. CDR3 protein: CASSFVAGVRSYNEQFF. The CDR3 DNA follows: TGTGCCAGCAGTTTCGTAGCGGGAGTTAGGTCCTACAATGAGCAGTTCTTC.